A selection of T cell receptor beta chains follows, all from one sample in a study of T cells in Graves' hyperthyroidism and ophthalmopathy. TCRdb passed the multiplex PCR reads through MiXCR, listing each CDR3 protein once. Seen here are about 600,000 distinct CDR3 sequences, 12% to 15% observed once, and the top ten hold about 7%. Material: blood. These TCRs come from a woman younger than 30 with Graves' ophthalmopathy. Each CDR3 is given with its conserved first and last residue. The order of the fields is J gene, clone size, D gene, V gene, CDR3 protein, CDR3 DNA. A D gene is named only where the DNA matches it firmly. For some rows the clone size is stated as once, few or many, or as a class when expanded; others skip it.

>TRBJ2-1|many|TRBD2|TRBV7-2
CASSLGGLGYNEQFF
TGTGCCAGCAGCTTAGGGGGACTAGGGTACAATGAGCAGTTCTTC
>TRBJ1-1|many|-|TRBV4-1
CASSQVSLTTEAFF
TGCGCCAGCAGCCAAGTTAGTCTGACCACTGAAGCTTTCTTT
>TRBJ1-1|many|-|TRBV7-9
CASSPFVGPGGEAFF
-
>TRBJ1-3|few|-|TRBV20-1
CSTPGTAGNTIYF
TGCAGTACACCCGGGACCGCCGGAAACACCATATATTTT
>TRBJ1-1|-|-|TRBV20-1
CSASRRLNTEAFF
TGCAGTGCTAGTAGACGGTTGAACACTGAAGCTTTCTTT
>TRBJ2-3|few|TRBD2|TRBV4-2
CASSQDSGRPFEADTQYF
TGTGCCAGCAGCCAAGATAGCGGGAGACCCTTCGAGGCAGATACGCAGTATTTT
>TRBJ2-3|few|-|TRBV10-2
CASSGTGSTDTQYF
TGCGCCAGCAGTGGGACGGGTAGCACAGATACGCAGTATTTT
>TRBJ2-1|many|TRBD2|TRBV6-1
CASVPPTSDSYNEQFF
TGTGCCAGCGTGCCCCCAACTAGCGACTCCTACAATGAGCAGTTCTTC
>TRBJ1-6|many|-|TRBV2
CASTPGAEFNSPLHF
TGTGCCAGCACCCCCGGGGCGGAATTCAATTCACCCCTCCACTTT
>TRBJ2-7|-|-|TRBV11-1
CASRRHRDPYNEQYF
TGTGCCAGCAGACGTCACAGGGATCCTTACAATGAGCAGTACTTC
>TRBJ2-7|many|-|TRBV9
CASNRAGTNSYEQYF
TGTGCCAGCAACAGAGCCGGGACAAATTCCTACGAGCAGTACTTC
>TRBJ2-7|many|TRBD2|TRBV29-1
CSVAFGLAGEQYF
TGCAGCGTTGCCTTCGGACTAGCGGGAGAGCAGTACTTC
>TRBJ2-1|-|-|TRBV20-1
CSAKEGLSFDGQFF
TGCAGTGCGAAAGAGGGGTTATCGTTTGATGGGCAGTTCTTC
>TRBJ1-1|many|TRBD1|TRBV6-1
CASSLRERGHTEAFF
TGTGCCAGCAGCCTCAGGGAGAGGGGGCACACTGAAGCTTTCTTT
>TRBJ2-3|few|-|TRBV4-2
CASSQDFPSTDTQYF
TGTGCCAGCAGCCAAGATTTTCCTAGCACAGATACGCAGTATTTT
>TRBJ1-1|-|TRBD1|TRBV19
CASSSRSVGGALYTEAFF
TGTGCCAGTAGCTCTCGAAGCGTAGGGGGCGCGCTGTACACTGAAGCTTTCTTT
>TRBJ2-7|many|TRBD1|TRBV12-3/TRBV12-4
CASTGDRDYEQYF
TGTGCCAGCACCGGGGACAGGGACTACGAGCAGTACTTC
>TRBJ1-2|-|-|TRBV4-1
CASSPPADYGYTF
TGCGCCAGCAGCCCACCCGCAGACTATGGCTACACCTTC
>TRBJ1-1|-|-|TRBV9
CASSGGPNPLNTEAFF
TGTGCCAGCAGCGGAGGGCCGAACCCCTTGAACACTGAAGCTTTCTTT
>TRBJ1-5|-|TRBD1|TRBV30
CAWSVSGGSQPQHF
TGTGCCTGGAGTGTATCAGGGGGCAGTCAGCCCCAGCATTTT
>TRBJ2-1|many|-|TRBV20-1
CSAQGESEQFF
TGCAGTGCCCAGGGCGAGAGCGAGCAGTTCTTC
>TRBJ2-5|many|TRBD2|TRBV6-2/TRBV6-3
CASSYSTGGPQYF
TGTGCCAGCAGTTACTCGACGGGGGGGCCCCAGTACTTC
>TRBJ1-1|-|TRBD1|TRBV5-1
CASSLGGQRTEAFF
TGCGCCAGCAGCTTGGGGGGACAGCGAACTGAAGCTTTCTTT
>TRBJ2-1|many|-|TRBV3-1
CASSPTQTVYGGQFF
TGTGCCAGCAGCCCTACGCAGACTGTTTACGGTGGGCAGTTCTTC
>TRBJ1-5|few|-|TRBV7-2
CASSHDPRGSRQPQHF
TGTGCCAGCAGCCATGACCCGCGGGGGTCGAGACAGCCCCAGCATTTT
>TRBJ1-6|-|-|TRBV7-9
CASSLITLGPDSPLHF
TGTGCCAGCAGCTTAATTACTCTGGGTCCGGATTCACCCCTCCACTTT
>TRBJ1-2|many|-|TRBV11-2
CASSPGEGYGYTF
TGTGCCAGCAGCCCTGGGGAGGGCTATGGCTACACCTTC
>TRBJ2-1|many|-|TRBV7-8
CASSPRRVDEQFF
TGTGCCAGCAGCCCGAGGAGGGTTGATGAGCAGTTCTTC
>TRBJ1-4|-|-|TRBV3-1
CAGSARGEKLFF
TGTGCCGGCAGCGCCCGGGGCGAAAAACTGTTTTTT
>TRBJ1-1|few|-|TRBV4-1
CASSQDRIQDLNTEAFF
TGCGCCAGCAGCCAAGATCGGATACAGGACTTGAACACTGAAGCTTTCTTT
>TRBJ2-4|-|TRBD2|TRBV2
CASSQNSGGNIQYF
TGTGCCAGCAGTCAAAATAGCGGGGGAAACATTCAGTACTTC
>TRBJ1-2|few|-|TRBV6-2/TRBV6-3
CASMRSATFNYGYTF
TGTGCCAGCATGAGGTCGGCCACTTTCAACTATGGCTACACCTTC
>TRBJ2-2|-|-|TRBV11-3
CASSLDSTGELFF
TGTGCCAGCAGCTTAGATTCCACCGGGGAGCTGTTTTTT
>TRBJ2-7|many|TRBD1|TRBV29-1
CSVGQGAREQYF
TGCAGCGTTGGACAGGGGGCCCGCGAGCAGTACTTC
>TRBJ2-1|many|-|TRBV24-1
CATSDLRQGGRNEQFF
TGTGCCACCAGTGATTTGCGACAGGGAGGTCGGAATGAGCAGTTCTTC
>TRBJ2-1|once|TRBD2|TRBV14
CASSQRLAGDYNERFF
TGTGCCAGCAGCCAGCGCCTAGCGGGAGACTACAATGAGCGGTTCTTC
>TRBJ1-2|many|-|TRBV12-3/TRBV12-4
CASNAGGPRFGYTF
TGTGCCAGCAATGCTGGGGGGCCAAGGTTTGGCTACACCTTC
>TRBJ2-2|once|TRBD2|TRBV4-3
CASSQEGGVTNTGELFF
TGCGCCAGCAGCCAAGAGGGGGGGGTCACGAACACCGGGGAGCTGTTTTTT
>TRBJ2-1|many|TRBD2|TRBV5-1
CASRFSGIYNEQFF
TGCGCCAGCAGGTTCAGCGGGATCTACAATGAGCAGTTCTTC
>TRBJ2-3|few|TRBD2|TRBV7-9
CASSRIAGGPGTDTQYF
TGTGCCAGCAGCCGTATAGCGGGAGGGCCTGGCACAGATACGCAGTATTTT
>TRBJ2-5|many|TRBD2|TRBV7-9
CASSLERESQYF
TGTGCCAGCAGCTTGGAGCGGGAGAGCCAGTACTTC
>TRBJ1-1|many|-|TRBV30
CAWARDRTEAFF
TGTGCCTGGGCCAGGGATCGCACTGAAGCTTTCTTT
>TRBJ2-2|few|TRBD1|TRBV24-1
CATSDPLTGANTGELFF
TGTGCCACCAGTGATCCCCTGACAGGGGCGAACACCGGGGAGCTGTTTTTT
>TRBJ2-7|-|TRBD2|TRBV2
CASSGVSGRTEQYF
TGTGCCAGCAGTGGGGTTAGCGGGAGGACCGAGCAGTACTTC
>TRBJ1-3|few|-|TRBV19
CASSIWATSGNTIYF
TGTGCCAGTAGTATTTGGGCCACCTCTGGAAACACCATATATTTT
>TRBJ2-2|few|TRBD2|TRBV10-3
CASLGTSGREAGELFF
TGTGCCTCCCTCGGGACTAGCGGGAGAGAGGCCGGGGAGCTGTTTTTT
>TRBJ1-2|many|-|TRBV3-1
CASSRLGGYTF
TGTGCCAGCAGCCGTTTAGGGGGCTACACCTTC
>TRBJ2-4|many|-|TRBV7-6
CASSSLTGHLAKNIQYF
TGTGCCAGCAGCTCCCTGACAGGCCACCTAGCCAAAAACATTCAGTACTTC
>TRBJ1-1|many|-|TRBV7-9
CASSLRGTDPEAFF
TGTGCCAGCAGCTTACGGGGGACCGATCCGGAAGCTTTCTTT
>TRBJ1-1|few|-|TRBV3-1
CASSQDIGLNTEAFF
TGTGCCAGCAGCCAAGATATAGGGCTCAACACTGAAGCTTTCTTT